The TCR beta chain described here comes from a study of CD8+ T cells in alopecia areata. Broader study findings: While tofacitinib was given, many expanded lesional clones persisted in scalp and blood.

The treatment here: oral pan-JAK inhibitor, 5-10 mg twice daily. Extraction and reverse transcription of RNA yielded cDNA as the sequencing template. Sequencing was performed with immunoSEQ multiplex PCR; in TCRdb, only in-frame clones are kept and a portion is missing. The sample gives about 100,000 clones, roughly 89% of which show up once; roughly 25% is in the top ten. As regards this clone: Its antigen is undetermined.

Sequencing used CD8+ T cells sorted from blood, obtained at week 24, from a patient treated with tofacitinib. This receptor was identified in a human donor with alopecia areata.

CDR3: CASSSPTSGGPIEQFF. In DNA, the CDR3 is TGTGCCAGCAGCTCTCCGACTAGCGGGGGGCCCATTGAGCAGTTCTTC. This chain uses TRBV7-8 with TRBJ2-1, with 13 bases matching TRBD2. CDR1 and CDR2 (germline): SGHVS, FQNEAQ. The CDR3 is made up of 16 amino acids. Trimming cost V 4 bases and J 9 bases; bases outside gene matches: 9.